One T cell receptor (beta chain) is described in this entry. This table comes from immunoSEQ multiplex PCR, and its TCRdb copy is limited to in-frame clones, with some not included. The profile shows some 160,000 clones, approximately 91% of them singletons. One Seattle source followed patients from active infection through their disease course. The record originates from a study of blood T cell repertoires in COVID-19. Study context: Material from acute and convalescent COVID-19 was sourced from the United States, Italy and Spain. The cDNA or gDNA used as material had been derived from T cells, B-cell-depleted T cells, or PBMCs.

Germline CDR1 is MNHEY and CDR2 is SMNVEV (reference sequence). V gave up 6 bases and J gave up 8 bases; unmatched junction bases: 9. The CDR3 extends over 14 amino acids. The chain uses TRBV27 and TRBJ1-4; TRBD1 aligns across 7 bases. The source material was peripheral blood. This sequence originates from a man between 18 and 29 years old with COVID-19, enrolled during active disease. The CDR3 nucleotides are TGTGCCAGCAGCCCCGGGACAGCACGGGAAAAACTGTTTTTT. Protein sequence: CASSPGTAREKLFF.